This TCR beta chain derives from a study of cytomegalovirus exposure and HLA in healthy donors listed by TCRdb under 2017. Regarding the research as a whole: According to an earlier analysis of around 600 of the donors, 150 million to 200 million T cells yielded roughly 100 million unique TCR beta sequences and approximately 280 Gb of sequence data. An early release covering 550 to 700 HLA-typed donors comprised roughly 300 gigabases of sequencing data and roughly 86 million unique TCR sequences. The genetic ancestry cluster associated with self-reported Caucasian donors included approximately 85% of the roughly 410 genotyped donors. The study aimed to test whether cataloging public T cell receptors could reveal signatures of past pathogen exposure. The T cell repertoires of 550 to 850 subjects were profiled by immunosequencing and related to cytomegalovirus serostatus. In addition to the first cohort of several hundred subjects, a separate validation cohort of some 120 different subjects was used. To predict cytomegalovirus infection status, the study brought together high-throughput TCR immunosequencing, statistical association of individual TCRs with disease status, and machine learning. To study patterns of TCR occurrence, a later analysis re-analyzed previously published TCR beta repertoires from just over 650 donors and added high-resolution HLA genotyping. Rather than using new phenotypic data, the later analysis identified candidate immune exposures from TCR beta sequences and from how often those sequences occurred across donors. An earlier analysis of 587 of the donors applied high-throughput TCR beta sequencing to assess whether each TCR beta V gene segment acted as functional or pseudogenic. Donor age, sex, ethnicity and CMV serostatus were collected together with the repertoire data. Genome-wide SNP genotypes for about 65% of the roughly 670 donors were used in a later genetic analysis, which treated that subset as a discovery cohort. All discovery cohort repertoires had been generated on a single sequencing platform. Both class I and class II loci were covered by HLA typing, at four-digit resolution. Typing coverage varied by locus: 629-630 donors for A, B, C, DRB1 and DQB1; about 520 for DQA1; more than 600 for DPA1; approximately 450 for DPB1. A handful of DR-DQ haplotypes were treated as single units for association and clustering because of strong linkage in the cohort. Among about 370 genotyped donors of the cohort, an average of approximately 240,000 unique TCR beta nucleotide sequences was sequenced per donor, of which 15% to 20% were non-productive. Broad study findings and their caveats: While some public TCRs were present in many individuals, most TCR sequences turned up only very rarely across donors. In a later analysis, 16,951 TCR beta sequences were associated with specific HLA alleles at a false discovery rate of 0.05. Presence/absence analyses assumed roughly uniform sequencing depth across donors, an assumption that may not hold. HLA typing was unavailable for some donors at each locus, so association tests used only the typed subset. A few of the identified cytomegalovirus-associated TCR beta chains were confirmed in vitro to be specific for cytomegalovirus antigens. In a later genetic analysis, fewer N-insertions in productive TCRs were reported among donors in an Asian-associated ancestry cluster than the approximately 670-donor mean. This cohort had only TCR beta chains sequenced, and the lack of alpha or paired-chain data limited which features could be detected. The earlier analysis of 587 of the donors excluded 15 to 20 rarely observed V segments, including chromosome 9 orphons, because counts were too low. A later analysis found that TCR association rates varied across HLA loci, with DRB1 alleles showing the most associated TCRs and HLA-C alleles the fewest. In the study, approximately 160 TCR beta chains were listed as associated with cytomegalovirus. The classifier was reported to diagnose cytomegalovirus status with high specificity and sensitivity in both the original cohort and the validation cohort. It was suggested by the authors that the approach could potentially be generalized to other disease states and immunological phenotypes. Some IMGT-functional V segments, including TRBV6-2 and TRBV6-3, could not be told apart with the 87-base-pair reads, so those segments were excluded. A further reported finding was that TCR beta sequences accurately predicted the HLA-A and HLA-B alleles for most subjects in the first cohort. Correlated functional status among segregating V segments might be attributable to linkage disequilibrium, but an unknown experimental factor could not be ruled out. V-gene and J-gene trimming of TCR beta chains was associated with a missense DCLRE1C variant in a later genetic analysis, and the association was replicated in an independent cohort. When HLA alleles, especially DR and DQ, strongly co-occurred, attributing TCR associations to individual alleles was difficult. In a later analysis, most CMV-associated TCR beta chains were found to appear HLA-restricted, with HLA associations seemingly driven largely by CMV exposure. In a later analysis, several top co-occurrence clusters were reported to appear linked to parvovirus B19, influenza, CMV and Epstein-Barr virus. Compared with equally common non-associated chains, HLA-associated TCR beta chains in a later analysis were more clonally expanded and had lower generation probabilities. The only immune exposure information available for the cohort was CMV serostatus. A cluster of highly shared sequence variants was judged likely to be a technical artifact of the sequencing pipeline. An earlier analysis of 450 to 750 of the donors showed that most TCR beta V segments appeared in productive rearrangements either about 87% or about 30% of the time, which broadly matched IMGT annotations.

The CDR3 starts with the cysteine, ends with the phenylalanine, and has 14 residues. Of the read, only the CDR3 DNA is kept; its 42 bases are in frame from base 1. CDR1 SGHRS and CDR2 YFSETQ are derived from the germline V gene. The trim is 1 base for V and 8 bases for J, with a gap of 12 bases between the germline ends. The cohort comprised 710 or so healthy bone marrow donors. Cohort members were all nominally healthy when sampled, although unrecorded immune exposures were likely present. The donor tested CMV seronegative and was one of the 352 seronegative cohort members. Every donor gave a peripheral blood sample, and the peripheral blood mononuclear cells from that sample were used for TCR beta sequencing. Genomic DNA was extracted from the blood cell samples with the Qiagen DNeasy Blood Extraction Kit. Receptor amplification or capture employed the immunoSEQ multiplex PCR assay. A mixture of 60 forward primers for TCR Vbeta segments and 13 reverse primers for TCR Jbeta segments was used in the multiplex PCR. A multiplex PCR assay on genomic DNA amplified the CDR3 region of rearranged TCR beta genes. The Illumina HiSeq System was used to sequence the amplified TCR beta libraries as 87-base-pair reads. The original methods were these. A later analysis counted about 80 million unique TCR beta chains across the 600 to 850 repertoires, and roughly 10 million of these chains were shared by at least two donors. A nearest-neighbor algorithm error-corrected the raw reads and collapsed the reads into unique sequences, merging closely related sequences to remove PCR and sequencing errors. Alignment of CDR3 sequences to IMGT reference sequences was used to assign V, D and J gene segments. Each retained sequence needed at least a six-nucleotide match to both a V gene segment and a J gene segment. A rearrangement was called productive if the CDR3 had no stop codons and remained in frame with V and J, and every other rearrangement was called non-productive. Following IMGT convention, CDR3 was defined as the stretch from the second conserved V-encoded cysteine to the conserved J-encoded phenylalanine. Sequences without an unambiguous match to a single V gene segment were excluded from the earlier analysis of several hundred of the donors. In an earlier analysis of a few hundred of the donors, V segments were called functional above 56.7% productive rearrangements and were called segregating when the between-donor standard deviation exceeded 5%. A statistical classification framework was built for diagnosing cytomegalovirus status from the catalog of TCR beta chain sequences. In a later analysis, V and J genes were assigned by comparing TCR nucleotide sequences against IMGT/GENE-DB human TR gene sequences. Using the TCRdist pipeline, a later analysis assigned CDR3 sequences along with most-parsimonious VDJ recombination scenarios. A later analysis defined each TCR beta chain by its CDR3 amino acid sequence plus V-gene family, and excluded reads lacking a unique V-gene family. As a way to deal with suspected cross-contamination and a sequencing artifact, a later analysis dropped more than 500 nucleotide sequences that were highly shared and had low generation probability. In a later analysis, a clonal expansion index for each public chain was calculated from normalized within-repertoire ranks of inferred template counts. Generation probabilities in a later analysis came from a VDJ recombination model fitted to out-of-frame rearrangements, and those results were checked against IGoR. A later analysis scored TCR-TCR, TCR-HLA and TCR-CMV co-occurrence with hypergeometric tests, applying a repertoire-size bias correction to TCR pairs. False discovery rates were estimated in a later analysis by permuting HLA or CMV assignments 20 times. A later analysis grouped co-occurring TCRs with DBSCAN, adding TCRdist sequence similarity when clustering within HLA-allele-positive subsets. Repertoires with fewer than 30,000 or more than 120,000 public chains, plus five repertoires with anomalous nucleotide sharing, were excluded from co-occurrence clustering. TCRdb took over this immuneACCESS table, retaining in-frame rearrangements with V and J assigned. Such tables are incomplete; in checked studies, under half of the missing clones stem from an unresolved V gene, and the remainder is unexplained. The D gene and trimming were derived from the DNA, and the V and J assignments and clone size from that table. The sample table shows over 150,000 clones, and about 75% are seen once. In total, the top ten clones hold more than 1.2% of the sample.

Turning to this clone: Its antigen remains unidentified. Qualities for individual bases were not recorded, and no much larger clone is one base off.

The sample taken for sequencing was PBMCs. The chain uses TRBV5-1 and TRBJ1-4; perhaps TRBD1 is the D gene, with 6 bases matching. This sequence was found in a man younger than 35 in good health and CMV-seronegative. The encoded CDR3 is CASSLSQGQEKLFF. The nucleotide sequence reads TGCGCCAGCAGCTTGAGTCAGGGGCAGGAAAAACTGTTTTTT.